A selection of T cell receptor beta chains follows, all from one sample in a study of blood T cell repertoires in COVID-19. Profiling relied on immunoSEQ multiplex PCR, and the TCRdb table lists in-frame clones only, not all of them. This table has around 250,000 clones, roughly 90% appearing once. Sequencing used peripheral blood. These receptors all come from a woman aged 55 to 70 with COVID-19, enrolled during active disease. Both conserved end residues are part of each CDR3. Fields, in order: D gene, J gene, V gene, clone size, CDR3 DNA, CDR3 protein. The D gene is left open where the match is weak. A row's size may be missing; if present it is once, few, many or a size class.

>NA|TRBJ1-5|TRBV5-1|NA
TGCGCCAGCAGAGAGGACTCTAATCAGCCCCAGCATTTT
CASREDSNQPQHF
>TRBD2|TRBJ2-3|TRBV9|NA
TGTGCCAGCAGCGTAGTCCTAGCGGGCACAGATACGCAGTATTTT
CASSVVLAGTDTQYF
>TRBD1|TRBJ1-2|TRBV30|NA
TGTGCCCTGCCGGGACAGGGGACCCTTGGGGGCTACACCTTC
CALPGQGTLGGYTF
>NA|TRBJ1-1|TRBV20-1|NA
TGCAGTGCTAAGGGGTACACTGAAGCTTTCTTT
CSAKGYTEAFF
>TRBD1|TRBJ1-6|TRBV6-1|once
TGTGCCAGCAGTGAGAGGACAGGGACATTTGGAAATTCACCCCTCCACTTT
CASSERTGTFGNSPLHF
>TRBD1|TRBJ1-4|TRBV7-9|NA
TGTGCCAGCAGCCGTAGACAGGGGGCGCTTCCTATAACTAATGAAAAACTGTTTTTT
CASSRRQGALPITNEKLFF
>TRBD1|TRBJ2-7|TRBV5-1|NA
TGCGCCAGCAGCTTGGGAGGGACAGGGGGTCCCGAGCAGTACTTC
CASSLGGTGGPEQYF
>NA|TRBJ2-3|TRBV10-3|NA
TGTGCCATCAGTTCCTCCGGGACTCTCCCAGATACGCAGTATTTT
CAISSSGTLPDTQYF
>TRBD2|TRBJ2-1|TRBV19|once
TGTGCCAGTAATAGGTTAGGGACTAGCGACAATGAGCAGTTCTTC
CASNRLGTSDNEQFF
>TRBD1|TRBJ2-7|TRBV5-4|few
TGTGCCAGCAGCTTGGAACAGGGGATAACCTACGAGCAGTACTTC
CASSLEQGITYEQYF
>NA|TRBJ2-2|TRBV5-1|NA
TGCGCCAGCAGCTTGGATCCGGGGATCACCGGGGAGCTGTTTTTT
CASSLDPGITGELFF
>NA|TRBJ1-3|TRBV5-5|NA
TGTGCCAGCAGCTCCGGACTGAACTCTGGAAACACCATATATTTT
CASSSGLNSGNTIYF
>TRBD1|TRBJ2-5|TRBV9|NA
TGTGCCAGCAGCGAACAGGGGGCGCACGAGACCCAGTACTTC
CASSEQGAHETQYF
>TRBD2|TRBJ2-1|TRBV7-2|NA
TGTGCCAGCATTTTAGCGGGGGGTTCTAATGAGCAGTTCTTC
CASILAGGSNEQFF
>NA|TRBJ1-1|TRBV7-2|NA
TGTGCCAGCAGCTTAGATGGGCGTCGGGAGCACCCTGAAGCTTTCTTT
CASSLDGRREHPEAFF
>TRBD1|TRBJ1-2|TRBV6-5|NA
TGTGCCAGCAGAACTAGGGGGCGCGTCTATGGCTACACCTTC
CASRTRGRVYGYTF
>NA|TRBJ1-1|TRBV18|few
TGTGCCAGCTCACCACCCCTTTACCGGGGAGGTGAAGCTTTCTTT
CASSPPLYRGGEAFF
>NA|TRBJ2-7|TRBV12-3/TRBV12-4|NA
TGTGCCAGCAGTTTAAACCGAGGCGACGAGCAGTACTTC
CASSLNRGDEQYF
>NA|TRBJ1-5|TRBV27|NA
TGTGCCAGCAGTCTTATTTCGGGGGTTGGCAATCAGCCCCAGCATTTT
CASSLISGVGNQPQHF
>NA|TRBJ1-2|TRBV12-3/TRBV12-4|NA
TGTGCCAGCAGTTTGGGCAGCGGAGGCTACACCTTC
CASSLGSGGYTF
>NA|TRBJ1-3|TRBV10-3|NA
TGTGCCATCAGTGAGTCATCCGCGACAGGACGATCTGGAAACACCATATATTTT
CAISESSATGRSGNTIYF
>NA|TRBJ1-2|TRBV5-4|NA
TGTGCCAGCAGCTTGCAGGGATCTAGCTATGGCTACACCTTC
CASSLQGSSYGYTF
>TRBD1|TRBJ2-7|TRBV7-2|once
TGTGCCAGCAGCTTCGACAGGGAACGGGCCTACGAGCAGTACTTC
CASSFDRERAYEQYF
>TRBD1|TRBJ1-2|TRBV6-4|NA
TGTGCCAGCAGTCCCGACAGGGGGAATGGCTACACCTTC
CASSPDRGNGYTF
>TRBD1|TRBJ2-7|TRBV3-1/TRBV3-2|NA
TGTGCCAGCAGCCTTGGGGGACAGGGGGTCTACGAGCAGTACTTC
CASSLGGQGVYEQYF
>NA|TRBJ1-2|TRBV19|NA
TGTGCCAGTAGTCCGCGACAGTATAACTATGGCTACACCTTC
CASSPRQYNYGYTF
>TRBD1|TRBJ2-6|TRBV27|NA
TGTGCCAGCAGTTTATCCGGACAGGGGGTAACTGGGGCCAACGTCCTGACTTTC
CASSLSGQGVTGANVLTF
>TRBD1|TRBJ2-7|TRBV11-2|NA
TGTGCCAGCAGCTTAGCCCGGACAGGGAGGAACGAGCAGTACTTC
CASSLARTGRNEQYF
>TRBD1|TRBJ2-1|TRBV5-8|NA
TGTGCCAGCAGCTTTTATTTGACAGGGGCCTACAATGAGCAGTTCTTC
CASSFYLTGAYNEQFF